These 9 T cell receptor beta chains were all obtained from the same sample, sequenced in a study of T cell responses to AZD1222 COVID-19 vaccine. Assay used: immunoSEQ multiplex PCR; TCRdb lists only in-frame clones, some missing. The sample includes around 120,000 clones, approximately 90% of them seen just once. The input for sequencing was peripheral blood, taken 28 days after the second AZD1222 dose. The receptors come from an adult who received the AZD1222 COVID-19 vaccine.

The CDR3 DNA sequence: TGTGCCAGTAGTATCTCACCTCCGGGACAGGGTATTTCACCCCTCCACTTT. Its protein is CASSISPPGQGISPLHF. The chain links TRBV19 to TRBJ1-6; 9 bases map to TRBD1. The CDR3 spans 17 residues. Germline values: CDR1 LNHDA, CDR2 SQIVND (reference sequence). V gave up 3 bases and J gave up 9 bases; unmatched junction bases: 12.

The chain employs TRBV9 and TRBJ1-1; D uncertain. In germline, CDR1 is SGDLS, CDR2 YYNGEE. CDR3 length equals 15 residues. V lost 0 bases and J 7 bases, leaving 16 bases between the germline ends. CDR3 coding DNA: TGTGCCAGCAGCGTAGATATATGGGCGGGAGATGAAGCTTTCTTT. It is translated as CASSVDIWAGDEAFF.

V is TRBV18 and J is TRBJ2-1; 9 nucleotides align to TRBD1. J gave up 5 bases and V 2 bases, and 4 bases lay outside the gene matches. The CDR3 extends over 15 amino acids. CDR1 is KGHSH, CDR2 LQKENI, per germline. The CDR3: CASSPRDRDHNEQFF. Written as DNA, the CDR3 is TGTGCCAGCTCACCAAGGGACAGGGACCACAATGAGCAGTTCTTC.

A single count supports this clone. The rearrangement uses TRBV2 and TRBJ2-7; tentative D call: TRBD1 (6 bases). Germline lookup yields CDR1 SNHLY and CDR2 FYNNEI. The CDR3 totals 13 residues. Trimming left V 5 bases short and J 7 bases short, with 15 bases between. For the CDR3, the DNA is TGTGCCAGCAGTCTCGGACAGCCTTGGGAGCAGTACTTC. As protein: CASSLGQPWEQYF.

V usage is TRBV7-9 and J usage is TRBJ2-5; D is possibly TRBD1 (5 bases). Trimming pared 4 bases from V and 5 bases from J, leaving 11 bases between. This CDR3 region has 13 residues. CDR1 is SEHNR and CDR2 is FQNEAQ in the germline V gene (reference sequence). The CDR3 nucleotides are TGTGCCAGCAGCTCGTCTAGACAGGAGACCCAGTACTTC. This encodes CASSSSRQETQYF.

This chain connects TRBV28 to TRBJ1-4; TRBD1 matches at 9 bases. Germline V gene sequence: CDR1 MDHEN, CDR2 SYDVKM. The length of the CDR3 is 16 residues. V shed 3 bases, J shed 2 bases, and the junction held 4 bases outside the gene matches. CDR3 in amino acids: CASSLTGGGTNEKLFF. The DNA of the CDR3 is TGTGCCAGCAGTTTGACAGGGGGTGGGACTAATGAAAAACTGTTTTTT.

V gene TRBV27 combines with J gene TRBJ1-5; D gene uncertain. This CDR3 is built from 16 residues. V was trimmed by 6 bases and J by 2 bases, leaving 17 bases between them. Germline V CDR1 and CDR2: MNHEY, SMNVEV (reference sequence). The CDR3 region is CASSLEGVEGNQPQHF. CDR3 bases: TGTGCCAGCAGCCTAGAAGGCGTAGAGGGCAATCAGCCCCAGCATTTT.

The V gene is TRBV29-1, the J gene TRBJ2-3, with D tentatively TRBD2 (6 bases). There are 13 residues in the CDR3. The germline V gene has CDR1 SQVTM and CDR2 ANQGSEA. CDR3 nucleotides: TGCAGTATTCGGGGGAGGAGCACAGATACGCAGTATTTT. This translates into CSIRGRSTDTQYF.

The J gene is TRBJ1-5, the V gene TRBV5-6; 12 bases line up with TRBD1. The V gene's germline CDR1 is SGHDT and CDR2 YYEEEE. This CDR3 spans 17 amino acids. V dropped 4 bases and J dropped 2; count of bases not matched to a gene: 7. Written as DNA, the CDR3 is TGTGCCAGCAGCCCTGTCGGGACAGGGGGCTGCAATCAGCCCCAGCATTTT. Protein: CASSPVGTGGCNQPQHF.